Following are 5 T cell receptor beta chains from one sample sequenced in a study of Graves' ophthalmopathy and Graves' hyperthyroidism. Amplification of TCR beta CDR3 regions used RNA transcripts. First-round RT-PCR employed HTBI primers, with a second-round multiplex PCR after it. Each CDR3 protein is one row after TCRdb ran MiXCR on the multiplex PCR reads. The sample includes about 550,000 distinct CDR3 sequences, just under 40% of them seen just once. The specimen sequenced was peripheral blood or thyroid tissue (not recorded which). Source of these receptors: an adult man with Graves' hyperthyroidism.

The CDR3 sequence: CASSPWTGGNGELFF. CDR3 nucleotides: TGTGCCAGCAGCCCGTGGACAGGGGGCAACGGGGAGCTGTTTTTT. This rearrangement joins TRBV14 to TRBJ2-2; 11 bases align to TRBD1. The junction had 5 bases not matched to a gene; V was cut back by 4 bases and J by 7 bases. CDR3 length: 15 amino acids. Germline CDR1 and CDR2: SGHDN and FVKESK. Complete variable domain (other parts from reference TRBV14 and TRBJ2-2): EAGVTQFPSHSVIEKGQTVTLRCDPISGHDNLYWYRRVMGKEIKFLLHFVKESKQDESGMPNNRFLAERTGGTYSTLKVQPAELEDSGVYFCASSPWTGGNGELFFGEGSRLTVL.

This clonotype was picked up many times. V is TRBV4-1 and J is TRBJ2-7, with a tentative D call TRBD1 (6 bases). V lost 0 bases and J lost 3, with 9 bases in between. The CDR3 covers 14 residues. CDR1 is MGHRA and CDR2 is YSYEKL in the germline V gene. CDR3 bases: TGCGCCAGCAGCCAAGAAGGGGGAGACTACGAGCAGTACTTC. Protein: CASSQEGGDYEQYF.

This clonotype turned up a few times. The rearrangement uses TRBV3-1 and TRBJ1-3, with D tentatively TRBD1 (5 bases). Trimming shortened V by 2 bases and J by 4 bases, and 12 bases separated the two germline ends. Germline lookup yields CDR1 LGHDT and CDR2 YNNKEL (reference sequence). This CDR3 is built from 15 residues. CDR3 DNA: TGTGCCAGCAGCCAATTGGGACCGGGAGGAAACACCATATATTTT. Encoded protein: CASSQLGPGGNTIYF. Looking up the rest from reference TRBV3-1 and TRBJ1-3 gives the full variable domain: DTAVSQTPKYLVTQMGNDKSIKCEQNLGHDTMYWYKQDSKKFLKIMFSYNNKELIINETVPNRFSPKSPDKAHLNLHINSLELGDSAVYFCASSQLGPGGNTIYFGEGSWLTVV.

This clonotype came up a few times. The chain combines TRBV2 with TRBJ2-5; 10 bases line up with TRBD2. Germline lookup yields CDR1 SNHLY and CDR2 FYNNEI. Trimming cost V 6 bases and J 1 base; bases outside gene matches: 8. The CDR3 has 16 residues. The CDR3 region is CASSQLAGGGQETQYF. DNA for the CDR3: TGTGCCAGCAGCCAATTAGCGGGAGGAGGCCAAGAGACCCAGTACTTC.

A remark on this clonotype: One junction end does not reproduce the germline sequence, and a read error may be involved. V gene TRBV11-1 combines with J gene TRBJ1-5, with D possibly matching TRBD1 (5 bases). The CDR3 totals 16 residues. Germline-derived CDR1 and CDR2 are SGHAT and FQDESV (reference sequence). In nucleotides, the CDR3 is TGTGCCAGCAGCTTGGGATGGGGGGATAGCGATCAGCCCCAGCATTTT. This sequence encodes CASSLGWGDSDQPQHF.